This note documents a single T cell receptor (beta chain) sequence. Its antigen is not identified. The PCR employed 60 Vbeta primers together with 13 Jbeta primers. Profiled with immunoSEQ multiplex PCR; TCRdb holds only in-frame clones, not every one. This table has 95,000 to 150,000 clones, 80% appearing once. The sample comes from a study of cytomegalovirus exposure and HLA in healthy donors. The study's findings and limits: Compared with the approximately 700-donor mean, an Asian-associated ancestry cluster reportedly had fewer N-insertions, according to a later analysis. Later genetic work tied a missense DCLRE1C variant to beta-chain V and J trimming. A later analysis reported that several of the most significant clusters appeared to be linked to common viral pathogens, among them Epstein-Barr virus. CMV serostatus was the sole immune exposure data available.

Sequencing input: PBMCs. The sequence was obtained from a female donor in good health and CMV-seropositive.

The CDR3, as DNA: TGCGCCAGCAGCCAAGACCCTGCGGACAGGGGTTATGGCTACACCTTC. Amino acid sequence: CASSQDPADRGYGYTF. V usage is TRBV4-1 and J usage is TRBJ1-2, with TRBD1 matching 9 bases. Per germline, CDR1 MGHRA and CDR2 YSYEKL. V was pared by 0 bases and J by 5 bases, with 7 bases of the junction left unmatched. The CDR3 is made up of 16 amino acids.